The rows below give T cell receptor beta chains drawn from one sample of a study of cytomegalovirus exposure and HLA in healthy donors. Sequencing used immunoSEQ multiplex PCR; TCRdb keeps in-frame clones, though not all of them. The sample carries 250,000 to 350,000 clones, roughly 89% recorded once. The sample was PBMCs. The source of these receptors is a woman between 18 and 29 years old in good health and CMV-seronegative. CDR3s include the opening cysteine and the closing phenylalanine or tryptophan. Fields, in order: J gene, V gene, CDR3 protein.

J: TRBJ2-7; V: TRBV12-5; CDR3: CASAKTITSAYEQYF
J: TRBJ2-2; V: TRBV5-6; CDR3: CASSLVGAASPGELFF
J: TRBJ1-2; V: TRBV27; CDR3: CASSLRGSYYGYTF
J: TRBJ1-2; V: TRBV7-8; CDR3: CASSPVLTVNYGYTF
J: TRBJ2-3; V: TRBV5-5; CDR3: CASSFGRVTDTQYF
J: TRBJ2-7; V: TRBV18; CDR3: CASSPTGLSYEQYF
J: TRBJ2-1; V: TRBV27; CDR3: CASSFQGQGEQFF
J: TRBJ2-4; V: TRBV6-1; CDR3: CASCENGGSAKNIQYF
J: TRBJ2-4; V: TRBV4-1; CDR3: CASSRLGARENIQYF
J: TRBJ2-1; V: TRBV5-1; CDR3: CASSLSGGDLNEQFF
J: TRBJ1-2; V: TRBV28; CDR3: CASGGSYYGYTF
J: TRBJ2-2; V: TRBV6-6; CDR3: CASTLRGTGHGELFF
J: TRBJ1-5; V: TRBV2; CDR3: CASSGTVSEWEPQHF
J: TRBJ2-2; V: TRBV6-5; CDR3: CASKGSRGKTGELFF